Listed here are 5 T cell receptor beta chains from one sample, sequenced in a study of cytomegalovirus exposure and HLA in healthy donors. Libraries were prepared by immunoSEQ multiplex PCR; TCRdb keeps only in-frame clonotypes and omits some of them. The sample includes 130,000 or so clones, over 80% of them seen just once. The specimen was PBMCs. These receptors all come from a woman aged 25 to 39 in good health and CMV-seropositive.

The CDR3 is CASSESEGFEQFF. Here the CDR3 DNA reads TGTGCCAGCAGTGAAAGCGAGGGATTCGAGCAGTTCTTC. This rearrangement joins TRBV2 to TRBJ2-1; tentatively, D is TRBD2 (5 bases). V was cut by 2 bases and J by 10 bases, with 12 bases left in between. CDR1 and CDR2 from the germline V gene are SNHLY and FYNNEI. This CDR3 contains 13 residues. Variable domain in full (rest from reference TRBV2 and TRBJ2-1): EPEVTQTPSHQVTQMGQEVILRCVPISNHLYFYWYRQILGQKVEFLVSFYNNEISEKSEIFDDQFSVERPDGSNFTLKIRSTKLEDSAMYFCASSESEGFEQFFGPGTRLTVL.

The V call is TRBV7-9, the J call TRBJ2-7; D perhaps matches TRBD1 (5 bases). Germline CDR1 reads SEHNR; CDR2 reads FQNEAQ (reference sequence). The CDR3 extends over 10 amino acids. V lost 10 bases and J 7 bases, leaving 11 bases between the germline ends. CDR3 coding DNA: TGTGCCACAATGCCAGGGGAGCAGTACTTC. Amino acids: CATMPGEQYF.

This clone was counted a single time. The chain combines TRBV18 with TRBJ1-6; 9 nucleotides match TRBD1. The germline V gene encodes CDR1 KGHSH and CDR2 LQKENI. The CDR3 spans 14 residues. Trimming at V came to 6 bases and at J to 6 bases, leaving 3 bases not matched to a gene. The CDR3 DNA is TGTGCCAGCTCCCCGGACAGGGGTAATTCACCCCTCCACTTT. As protein: CASSPDRGNSPLHF.

V is TRBV5-4 and J is TRBJ1-1; D is unclear. Trimming cost V 1 base and J 0 bases, with 16 bases left between them. The CDR3 has 17 residues. Germline V gene data show CDR1 as SGHNT and CDR2 as YYREEE (reference sequence). CDR3 amino acids: CASSLLAGPLMNTEAFF. The CDR3 DNA follows: TGTGCCAGCAGCTTGTTGGCAGGCCCGTTGATGAACACTGAAGCTTTCTTT. Together with reference TRBV5-4 and TRBJ1-1, the CDR3 gives the full variable domain: ETGVTQSPTHLIKTRGQQVTLRCSSQSGHNTVSWYQQALGQGPQFIFQYYREEENGRGNFPPRFSGLQFPNYSSELNVNALELDDSALYLCASSLLAGPLMNTEAFFGQGTRLTVV.

The V and J genes are TRBV7-3 and TRBJ2-1; TRBD2 matches at 9 bases. Germline lookup yields CDR1 SGHTA and CDR2 FQGTGA. Trimming took 1 base from V and 7 from J; bases not matched to a gene: 5. This CDR3 has 15 amino acids. CDR3 nucleotides: TGTGCCAGCAGCTTAAGTAGCGGGAGCCAAAATGAGCAGTTCTTC. Amino acid sequence: CASSLSSGSQNEQFF.